This T cell receptor beta chain is drawn from a study of PD-1 blockade in classical Hodgkin lymphoma. No patient escaped relapse after autologous stem cell transplantation, and brentuximab vedotin exposure varied. This clone appeared a single time. V gave up 2 bases and J gave up 4 bases, with 13 bases separating them. This CDR3 is 15 amino acids long. Germline loops: CDR1 ENHRY, CDR2 SYGVKD. Generated by immunoSEQ multiplex PCR, the TCRdb table keeps only in-frame clones and is missing some. The data hold nearly 55,000 clones, with roughly 80% observed a single time. The source of this sequence is a human donor with classical Hodgkin lymphoma. Sequencing used peripheral blood mononuclear cells (PBMCs), obtained at baseline. The chain combines TRBV10-3 with TRBJ2-3; D unresolved. The CDR3 nucleotides are TGTGCCATCAGTGAGACGCCTAGTCCGGCAGATACGCAGTATTTT. Translated: CAISETPSPADTQYF.